The rows below give T cell receptor beta chains drawn from one sample of a study of regulatory T cells in long-lasting Graves disease. Each CDR3 protein is one row after TCRdb ran MiXCR on the multiplex PCR reads. The table includes hundreds of thousands of distinct CDR3 sequences, around 11% detected once. These same records also appear under a second study, on T cells in Graves' hyperthyroidism and ophthalmopathy.

The sample here was peripheral blood mononuclear cells (PBMCs), taken at new diagnosis, from a patient treated with antithyroid drugs. The receptors shown here come from a woman aged 25 to 39 with Graves disease. CDR3s include the opening cysteine and the closing phenylalanine or tryptophan. A D gene is named only where the DNA matches it firmly. Clone size is not always given. Where it is, it says once, few, many or a class for expanded clones.

D: NA; size: NA; J: TRBJ2-5; V: TRBV2; length: 13; DNA: TGTGCCAGCAGTGACGCAGGGGCAGAGACCCAGTACTTC; CDR3: CASSDAGAETQYF
D: TRBD1; size: many; J: TRBJ2-3; V: TRBV28; length: 14; DNA: TGTGCCAGCAGTATAGACAGGGCGCGGGATACGCAGTATTTT; CDR3: CASSIDRARDTQYF
D: TRBD2; size: NA; J: TRBJ2-3; V: TRBV2; length: 15; DNA: TGTGCCAGCAGTGGACCGGGACTAGCAACAGATACGCAGTATTTT; CDR3: CASSGPGLATDTQYF
D: NA; size: NA; J: TRBJ2-3; V: TRBV2; length: 17; DNA: TGTGCCAGCAGTGACATCAGGTTGGGGGCTAGCACAGATACGCAGTCTTTT; CDR3: CASSDIRLGASTDTQSF
D: TRBD1; size: many; J: TRBJ2-7; V: TRBV2; length: 13; DNA: TGTGCCAGCAGCGGACAGGGGGCAGGAGAGCAGTACTTC; CDR3: CASSGQGAGEQYF
D: TRBD1; size: many; J: TRBJ2-7; V: TRBV24-1; length: 16; DNA: TGTGCCACCAGTGATTCGAGACAGGGGTGGGTCTACGAGCAGTACTTC; CDR3: CATSDSRQGWVYEQYF
D: NA; size: few; J: TRBJ2-7; V: TRBV15; length: 14; DNA: TGTGCCACCAGCAGAGATTACGGAACCTACGAGCAGTACTTC; CDR3: CATSRDYGTYEQYF
D: NA; size: few; J: TRBJ1-4; V: TRBV6-4; length: 12; DNA: TGTGCCACACGGGGCTTTAATGAAAAACTGTTTTTT; CDR3: CATRGFNEKLFF
D: TRBD1; size: many; J: TRBJ1-5; V: TRBV19; length: 17; DNA: TGTGCCAGTAGTATCCCCCACGACAGGGCAGGGTATCAGCCCCAGCATTTT; CDR3: CASSIPHDRAGYQPQHF
D: TRBD2; size: many; J: TRBJ2-7; V: TRBV7-2; length: 15; DNA: TGTGCCAGCAGCTTACGTCAGAGCGGGAGGAACGAGCAGTACTTC; CDR3: CASSLRQSGRNEQYF
D: NA; size: many; J: TRBJ2-1; V: TRBV12-3/TRBV12-4; length: 16; DNA: TGTGCCAGCAGTTTAACTCCCCTTCGGACCTACAATGAGCAGTTCTTC; CDR3: CASSLTPLRTYNEQFF
D: NA; size: NA; J: TRBJ2-1; V: TRBV5-1; length: 15; DNA: TGCGCCAGCAGCACTCAGGATGGAATCTACAATGAGCAGTTCTTC; CDR3: CASSTQDGIYNEQFF
D: NA; size: NA; J: TRBJ2-7; V: TRBV6-1; length: 13; DNA: TGTGCCAGCACCGACAGAACCTTCGACGAGCAGTACTTC; CDR3: CASTDRTFDEQYF
D: TRBD1; size: many; J: TRBJ2-7; V: TRBV28; length: 16; DNA: TGTGCCAGCAGTATCCTCGGGGCAGGGGGACCCTACGAGCAGTACTTC; CDR3: CASSILGAGGPYEQYF
D: NA; size: NA; J: TRBJ2-2; V: TRBV18; length: 13; DNA: TGTGCCAGCTCACCATGGACCACCGGGGAGCTGTTTTTT; CDR3: CASSPWTTGELFF
D: TRBD1; size: NA; J: TRBJ2-7; V: TRBV15; length: 15; DNA: TGTGCCACCAGCCTGGACAGGGGGGGACCCTACGAGCAGTACTTC; CDR3: CATSLDRGGPYEQYF
D: NA; size: many; J: TRBJ2-1; V: TRBV28; length: 15; DNA: TGTGCCAGCAGGGTCCTTAAGGCGGCAGGGATCGAGCAGTTCTTC; CDR3: CASRVLKAAGIEQFF
D: TRBD2; size: NA; J: TRBJ2-2; V: TRBV4-3; length: 18; DNA: TGCGCCAGCAGCCAAGCAGGACTAGCTGGAGGTGTGAGCGGGGAGCTGTTTTTT; CDR3: CASSQAGLAGGVSGELFF
D: TRBD2; size: many; J: TRBJ2-5; V: TRBV9; length: 15; DNA: TGTGCCAGCAGCGTAGGCACGGGGGGACTAGAGACCCAGTACTTC; CDR3: CASSVGTGGLETQYF
D: NA; size: NA; J: TRBJ2-7; V: TRBV27; length: 13; DNA: TGTGCCAGCAGTTCTTATGTGGGTTACGAGCAGTACTTC; CDR3: CASSSYVGYEQYF
D: NA; size: many; J: TRBJ2-7; V: TRBV6-5; length: 16; DNA: TGTGCCAGCAGTTACTCGCTCCGGGACCCCCTCTACGAGCAGTACTTC; CDR3: CASSYSLRDPLYEQYF
D: TRBD1; size: many; J: TRBJ1-5; V: TRBV30; length: 15; DNA: TGTGCCTGGAGCGATGGACAGGGTCTCAATCAGCCCCAGCATTTT; CDR3: CAWSDGQGLNQPQHF